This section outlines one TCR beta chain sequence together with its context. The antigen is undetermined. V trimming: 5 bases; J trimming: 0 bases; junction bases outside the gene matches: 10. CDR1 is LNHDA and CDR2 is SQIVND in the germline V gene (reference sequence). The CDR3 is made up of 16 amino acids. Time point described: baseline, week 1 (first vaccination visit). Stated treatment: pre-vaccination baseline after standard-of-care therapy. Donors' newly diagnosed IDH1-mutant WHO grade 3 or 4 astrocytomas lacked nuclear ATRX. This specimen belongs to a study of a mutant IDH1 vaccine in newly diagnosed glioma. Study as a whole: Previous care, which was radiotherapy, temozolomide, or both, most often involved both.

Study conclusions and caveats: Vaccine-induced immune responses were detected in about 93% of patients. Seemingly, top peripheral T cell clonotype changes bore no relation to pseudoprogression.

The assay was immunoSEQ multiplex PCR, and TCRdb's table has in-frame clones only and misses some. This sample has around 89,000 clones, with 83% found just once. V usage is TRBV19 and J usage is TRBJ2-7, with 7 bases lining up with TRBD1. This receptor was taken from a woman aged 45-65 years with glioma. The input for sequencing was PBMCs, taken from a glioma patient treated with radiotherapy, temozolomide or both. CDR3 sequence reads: CASSPTGTVTSYEQYF. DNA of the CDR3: TGTGCCAGTAGTCCCACCGGGACAGTTACCTCCTACGAGCAGTACTTC.